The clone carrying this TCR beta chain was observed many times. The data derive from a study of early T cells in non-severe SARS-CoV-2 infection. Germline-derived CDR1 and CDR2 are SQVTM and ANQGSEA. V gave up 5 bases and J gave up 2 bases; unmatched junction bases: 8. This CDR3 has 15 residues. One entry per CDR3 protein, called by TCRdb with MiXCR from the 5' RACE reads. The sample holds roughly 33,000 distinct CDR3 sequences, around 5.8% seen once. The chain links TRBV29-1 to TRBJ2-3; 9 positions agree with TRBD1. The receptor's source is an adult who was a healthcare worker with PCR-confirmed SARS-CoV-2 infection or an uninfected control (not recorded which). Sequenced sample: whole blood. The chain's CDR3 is CSVLGQGIDTDTQYF. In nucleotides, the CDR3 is TGCAGCGTTCTGGGACAGGGAATTGACACAGATACGCAGTATTTT.